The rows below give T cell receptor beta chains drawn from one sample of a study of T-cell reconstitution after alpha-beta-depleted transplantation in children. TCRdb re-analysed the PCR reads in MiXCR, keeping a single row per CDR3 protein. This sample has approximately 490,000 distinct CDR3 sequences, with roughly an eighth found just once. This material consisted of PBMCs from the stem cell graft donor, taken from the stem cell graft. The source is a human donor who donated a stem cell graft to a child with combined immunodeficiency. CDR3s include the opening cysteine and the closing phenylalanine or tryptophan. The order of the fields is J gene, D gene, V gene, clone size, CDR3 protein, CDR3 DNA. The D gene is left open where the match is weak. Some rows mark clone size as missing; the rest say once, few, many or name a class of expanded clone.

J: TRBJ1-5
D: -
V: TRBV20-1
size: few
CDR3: CSAGGDQPQHF
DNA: TGCAGTGCAGGGGGTGATCAGCCCCAGCATTTT

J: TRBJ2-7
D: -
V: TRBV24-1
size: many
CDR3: CATGAPLTYEQYF
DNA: TGTGCCACAGGGGCGCCGCTGACCTACGAGCAGTACTTC

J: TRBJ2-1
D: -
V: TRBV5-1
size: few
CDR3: CASSLARVLYNEQFF
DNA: TGCGCCAGCAGCTTAGCCCGGGTCCTCTACAATGAGCAGTTCTTC

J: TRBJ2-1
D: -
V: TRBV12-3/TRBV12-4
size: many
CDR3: CASSSGDHTYNEQFF
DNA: TGTGCCAGCAGCTCAGGGGATCACACCTACAATGAGCAGTTCTTC

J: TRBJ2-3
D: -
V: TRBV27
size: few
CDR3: CASSWRVGTDTQYF
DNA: TGTGCCAGCAGTTGGCGGGTAGGGACAGATACGCAGTATTTT

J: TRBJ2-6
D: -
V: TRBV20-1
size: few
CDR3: CSAPMGGRTSSGANVLTF
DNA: TGCAGTGCTCCCATGGGGGGCAGGACCTCCTCTGGGGCCAACGTCCTGACTTTC

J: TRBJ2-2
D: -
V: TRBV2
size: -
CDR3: CASSARDTLNTGELFF
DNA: TGTGCCAGCAGCGCCAGGGACACCTTGAACACCGGGGAGCTGTTTTTT

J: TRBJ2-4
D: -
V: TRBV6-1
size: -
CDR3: CASSGTDIQYF
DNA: TGTGCCAGCAGTGGAACAGACATTCAGTACTTC

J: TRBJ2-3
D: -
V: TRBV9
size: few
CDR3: CASSGGGFTDTQYF
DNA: TGTGCCAGCAGCGGCGGCGGTTTCACAGATACGCAGTATTTT

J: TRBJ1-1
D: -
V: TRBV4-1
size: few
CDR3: CASSQPRTVNTEAFF
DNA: TGCGCCAGCAGCCAACCTCGAACCGTGAACACTGAAGCTTTCTTT

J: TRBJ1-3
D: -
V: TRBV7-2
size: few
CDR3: CASSPPTAGFGGNTIYF
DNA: TGTGCCAGCAGCCCACCAACCGCAGGGTTTGGGGGAAACACCATATATTTT

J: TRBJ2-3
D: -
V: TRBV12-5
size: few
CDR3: CASGPGGVDTQYF
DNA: TGTGCTAGTGGTCCGGGTGGGGTGGATACGCAGTATTTT

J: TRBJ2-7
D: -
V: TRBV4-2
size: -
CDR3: CASSHGFYEQYF
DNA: TGTGCCAGCAGCCATGGATTCTACGAGCAGTACTTC

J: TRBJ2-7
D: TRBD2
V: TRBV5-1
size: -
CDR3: CASRGSGNPEQYF
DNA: TGCGCCAGCAGAGGTAGCGGGAACCCCGAGCAGTACTTC